The 6 T cell receptor beta chains below were found in one sample sequenced in a study of cytomegalovirus exposure and HLA in healthy donors. In the PCR, 60 Vbeta and 13 Jbeta primers were used. Assay: immunoSEQ multiplex PCR; the TCRdb copy retains only in-frame clones and omits some. The data contain 45,000 to 65,000 clones, roughly 82% of them singletons. Input material: PBMCs. Receptors were obtained from a man under 40 in good health and CMV-seronegative.

J is TRBJ2-5 and V is TRBV11-3, with D possibly matching TRBD1 (6 bases). From germline, CDR1 is SGHNT and CDR2 YENEEA. The CDR3 extends over 17 amino acids. V was cut by 5 bases and J by 1 base, with 20 bases left in between. CDR3 sequence (DNA): TGTGCCAGCAGCCTTAGATCTCGTGGGACACTCCAAGAGACCCAGTACTTC. Protein: CASSLRSRGTLQETQYF.

As concerns this clone: The junction does not match germline at one end; this may be a read error. V usage is TRBV27 and J usage is TRBJ2-7; 7 bases fit TRBD1. Germline loops: CDR1 MNHEY, CDR2 SMNVEV (reference sequence). The CDR3 contains 15 residues. This CDR3 reads CAGSSRTGTSYEQYF. The CDR3 nucleotides are TGTGCCGGCAGTAGCCGGACAGGAACCTCCTACGAGCAGTACTTC.

V is TRBV5-4 and J is TRBJ2-7, with 7 nucleotides matching TRBD2. CDR3 length equals 16 residues. The V and J ends lost 2 bases and 0 bases, in that order; junction bases with no gene match: 8. From germline, CDR1 is SGHNT and CDR2 YYREEE (reference sequence). As DNA, the CDR3 is TGTGCCAGCAGCTTTGATAGCGGGCTCTCCTCCTACGAGCAGTACTTC. Translation gives CASSFDSGLSSYEQYF.

The chain joins TRBV6-6 to TRBJ1-5, with 10 bases matching TRBD1. The germline V gene encodes CDR1 MNHNY and CDR2 SVGAGI (reference sequence). The CDR3 has 16 residues. With V trimmed by 6 bases and J by 7 bases, 12 bases remained unmatched. For the CDR3, the DNA is TGTGCCAGCAGGAGTACCGGGACAGGGGTAAACCAGCCCCAGCATTTT. Amino acid sequence: CASRSTGTGVNQPQHF.

V usage is TRBV12-5 and J usage is TRBJ2-7; TRBD2 aligns across 10 bases. The CDR3 is 15 residues long. The V gene end was trimmed by 1 base and the J gene end by 4 bases; junction bases not matched to a gene: 4. The germline V gene encodes CDR1 LGHNT and CDR2 FRNRAP. CDR3 sequence (DNA): TGTGCTAGTGGTTTGGACCCGACTAGCGGGTACGAGCAGTACTTC. It is translated as CASGLDPTSGYEQYF.

The sample holds one count of this clone. The J gene is TRBJ2-7, the V gene TRBV2; 7 nucleotides line up with TRBD1. V shed 5 bases and J 5 bases; nucleotides not matched to a gene: 12. This CDR3 contains 15 residues. CDR1 SNHLY and CDR2 FYNNEI come from the germline V gene. The CDR3 here is CASSKETGPYDEQYF. In DNA form, the CDR3 reads TGTGCCAGCAGTAAAGAGACAGGGCCCTACGACGAGCAGTACTTC.